This TCR beta chain was profiled in a study of beta chain features in type 1 diabetes. Notes on the study in general: The study left unresolved whether HLA type influences TCRB rearrangement.

CD4+ naive, central memory, regulatory and stem cell-like memory cells were sorted via CD45RO/CCR7/CD25/CD127/CD95/CD27. This clone has a count of ten or more. Its antigen is not identified. The sequenced template was cDNA made from the entire isolated RNA. Clones were read by immunoSEQ multiplex PCR, and TCRdb kept only the in-frame ones, dropping some. This table has roughly 230,000 clones, 9.6% appearing once. In germline, CDR1 is SGHRS, CDR2 YFSETQ. Trimming took 5 bases from V and 5 from J, leaving 4 bases between them. The CDR3 covers 11 residues. J is TRBJ2-2 and V is TRBV5-1; D gene uncertain. The sequence derives from a young woman in good health. Material: naive CD4+ T cells from blood. The CDR3 here is CASRSTGELFF. The CDR3 DNA reads as TGCGCCAGCAGGTCGACCGGGGAGCTGTTTTTT.